The clone carrying this T cell receptor beta chain was picked up many times. The ends lost 6 bases at V and 7 bases at J; junction bases unmatched: 3. There are 12 residues in the CDR3. CDR1 and CDR2 from the germline V gene are DFQATT and SNEGSKA (reference sequence). MiXCR was run by TCRdb on the RT-PCR reads, yielding one entry per CDR3 protein. The sample lists fewer than 800,000 distinct CDR3 sequences, 13% to 15% occurring once. V gene TRBV20-1 combines with J gene TRBJ2-2, with TRBD2 matching 9 bases. The sequence came from a female donor in good health, serving as a healthy control. Sequencing was performed on memory CD4+ T cells from blood. CDR3 residues: CSAPTSGGELFF. The CDR3 region has the DNA TGCAGTGCGCCGACTAGCGGCGGGGAGCTGTTTTTT.